A selection of T cell receptor beta chains follows, all from one sample in a study of OX40 agonist ivuxolimab in advanced cancers. Assay used: immunoSEQ multiplex PCR; TCRdb lists only in-frame clones, some missing. The profile covers roughly 73,000 clones, with around 90% appearing a single time and around 2% taken by the ten largest. The sample here was CD4+ or CD8+ T cells sorted from blood, taken in a trial of the OX40 agonist ivuxolimab. The receptors originated from an adult with an advanced solid tumor such as melanoma, head and neck, liver or kidney cancer. The CDR3 runs from the conserved cysteine through the conserved F or W. D genes are given only for firm matches. The size field is filled for only some rows; it gives once, few, many or a size class.

v_gene	abundance	d_gene	j_gene	CDR3aa	CDR3nt
TRBV7-2	few	-	TRBJ2-1	CASSSDSSYNEQFF	TGTGCCAGCAGTTCGGACAGCTCCTACAATGAGCAGTTCTTC
TRBV5-8	-	-	TRBJ2-1	CASSTPSIFGEQFF	TGTGCCAGCAGCACCCCATCTATCTTCGGTGAGCAGTTCTTC
TRBV5-1	-	-	TRBJ2-5	CASTYGGPSSETQYF	TGCGCCAGCACCTATGGGGGACCTTCCTCAGAGACCCAGTACTTC
TRBV28	-	-	TRBJ2-7	CASSLGTYEQYF	TGTGCCAGCAGTTTAGGAACCTACGAGCAGTACTTC
TRBV27	-	-	TRBJ1-2	CASSEYDGYTF	TGTGCCAGCAGTGAGTACGATGGCTACACCTTC
TRBV2	once	-	TRBJ2-2	CASSVSQGIITGELFF	TGTGCAAGCAGCGTCAGCCAGGGCATTATCACCGGGGAGCTGTTTTTT
TRBV27	-	-	TRBJ2-1	CASSLSRYDSYNEQFF	TGTGCCAGCAGTCTTTCCAGGTACGACTCCTACAATGAGCAGTTCTTC
TRBV9	-	-	TRBJ1-2	CASSVFTDSPGYTF	TGTGCCAGCAGCGTCTTCACGGACAGCCCTGGCTACACCTTC
TRBV18	-	-	TRBJ2-3	CASSPSRGHQDADTQYF	TGTGCCAGCTCACCAAGCAGGGGACACCAAGATGCAGATACGCAGTATTTT
TRBV5-4	-	-	TRBJ1-2	CASSHPRGDYGYTF	TGTGCCAGCAGCCACCCTCGGGGGGACTATGGCTACACCTTC
TRBV28	-	-	TRBJ1-1	CASSLRAGEAFF	TGTGCCAGCAGTTTACGGGCAGGTGAAGCTTTCTTT
TRBV19	-	TRBD1	TRBJ1-2	CASGDRVGYTF	TGTGCCAGTGGGGACAGGGTGGGCTACACCTTC
TRBV5-4	-	TRBD1	TRBJ1-4	CASSRDRAREKLFF	TGTGCCAGCAGCCGGGACAGGGCTCGCGAAAAACTGTTTTTT
TRBV4-2	-	TRBD2	TRBJ2-2	CASSQDFAGGTGELFF	TGTGCCAGCAGCCAAGATTTTGCGGGAGGGACCGGGGAGCTGTTTTTT